This paragraph covers one TCR beta chain sequence. The repertoire was sequenced with immunoSEQ multiplex PCR; TCRdb's copy has only in-frame clones and lacks some. The sample has tens of thousands of clones, 84% seen once; the top ten hold about 17%. The data are from a study of OX40 agonist ivuxolimab in advanced cancers. V lost 2 bases and J 0 bases, leaving 23 bases between the germline ends. Germline V lookup: CDR1 SEHNR, CDR2 FQNEAQ (reference sequence). This CDR3 region has 19 residues. Researchers took blood at baseline, on cycle 4 day 1, and on cycle 7 day 1. The sequences come from CD4+ or CD8+ T cells sorted from blood, collected in a trial of the OX40 agonist ivuxolimab. The chain uses TRBV7-9 and TRBJ2-7, with a tentative D call TRBD2 (5 bases). The sequence was collected from an adult with an advanced solid tumor such as melanoma, head and neck, liver or kidney cancer. The CDR3 region has the DNA TGTGCCAGCAGCTTAACGGCTAGGGTACTAGTACAGAACTCCTACGAGCAGTACTTC. Its translation: CASSLTARVLVQNSYEQYF.